The source of this T cell receptor beta chain is a study of cytomegalovirus exposure and HLA in healthy donors. The donors were in the roughly 130-subject validation cohort, distinct from the roughly 600-subject first cohort. Measured with immunoSEQ multiplex PCR; TCRdb has only the in-frame clones, and not every one. The sample has about 330,000 clones; around 86% are singletons. The study, taken as a whole, reports: The authors confirmed in vitro that a few CMV-associated chains were specific for CMV antigens. In the 120 validation repertoires, a later analysis found that first-cohort TCR clusters tended to co-occur.

CDR1 and CDR2 (germline): SGHVS, FQNEAQ. This CDR3 region has 14 residues. V shed 3 bases, J shed 5 bases, and the junction held 2 bases outside the gene matches. To note about this clone: Antigen unknown.

The chain combines TRBV7-8 with TRBJ2-1, with 9 positions matching TRBD1. Sequenced sample: PBMCs. This sequence originates from a woman aged 18 to 35 in good health and CMV-seronegative. CDR3 DNA: TGTGCCAGCAGCTTGTGGGACAGGGACAATGAGCAGTTCTTC. It translates to CASSLWDRDNEQFF.